Reported below is one T cell receptor (beta chain). Antigen specificity is unknown. This sample stems from a study of T-cell memory formation after mild COVID-19. General study findings and limits: Clones that contracted clustered mainly in CM and EM if CD4+ and in EMRA if CD8+. There was no confirmation that second-wave clones peaking on day 37 were SARS-CoV-2 specific. Some clones that responded turned up in pre-infection memory, which suggests that cross-reactive memory joined in.

Germline CDR1 is GTSNPN and CDR2 is SVGIG (reference sequence). Trimming pared 0 bases from V and 3 bases from J, leaving 15 bases between. The CDR3 spans 15 residues. 5'RACE with constant-segment primers built TCRalpha and TCRbeta cDNA libraries with UMIs. One entry per CDR3 protein results from TCRdb running MiXCR on the 5' RACE reads. The table has 380,000 or so distinct CDR3 sequences, about an eighth seen once. Sequencing was carried out using PBMCs or a T cell subset sorted from them (not recorded which). This chain links TRBV30 with TRBJ2-7; a possible D gene is TRBD1 (6 bases). The TCR originated in a man between 18 and 35 years old who had mild COVID-19 (a few samples of this study predate the infection). Cell type and time point are not known. Written as DNA, the CDR3 is TGTGCCTGGAGTGTTGGGGCAGGGGAAGGCTACGAGCAGTACTTC. Its translation is CAWSVGAGEGYEQYF.